Presented here are 21 T cell receptor beta chains from one specimen sequenced in a study of response to subunit inactivated influenza vaccine. TCRdb called the RT-PCR reads again in MiXCR, with one record for every CDR3 protein. The table includes roughly 500,000 distinct CDR3 sequences, roughly 23% detected once. The source was CD4+ T cells sorted from PBMCs, collected roughly 5 days after vaccination. All receptors derive from a middle-aged man who received an inactivated influenza vaccine.

This clonotype was counted many times. V and J are TRBV29-1 and TRBJ2-7; 9 nucleotides align to TRBD2. Germline loops: CDR1 SQVTM, CDR2 ANQGSEA. Trimming cost V 7 bases and J 2 bases; bases outside gene matches: 9. The CDR3 is made up of 14 amino acids. CDR3 nucleotide sequence: TGCAGCGCAAAGAGCGGGAGGCCCCCCTACGAGCAGTACTTC. Residues: CSAKSGRPPYEQYF.

V and J are TRBV2 and TRBJ2-1, with TRBD2 identical over 11 bases. The V and J ends lost 6 bases and 5 bases, in that order; junction bases with no gene match: 6. This CDR3 region has 15 residues. Germline V gives CDR1 SNHLY, CDR2 FYNNEI. The CDR3 DNA follows: TGTGCCAGCAGATTTAGCGGGAGGGCCCACAATGAGCAGTTCTTC. It yields the protein CASRFSGRAHNEQFF.

The chain couples TRBV10-3 to TRBJ2-1; possible D gene TRBD1, 5 bases. The CDR3 consists of 15 residues. Germline CDR1 reads ENHRY; CDR2 reads SYGVKD. Trimming took 0 bases from V and 7 from J, leaving 13 bases between them. CDR3 DNA sequence: TGTGCCATCAGTGAGTCAAGTTGGGGCCGGAATGAGCAGTTCTTC. Its protein product is CAISESSWGRNEQFF.

The chain joins TRBV7-2 to TRBJ2-3; 9 bases map to TRBD2. Germline loops: CDR1 SGHTA, CDR2 FQGNSA. The CDR3 length is 14 residues. V lost 7 bases and J lost 4; bases outside the gene matches: 6. The CDR3 DNA is TGTGCCAGCACCGCGGGGGGGCCTTCAGATACGCAGTATTTT. Its protein product is CASTAGGPSDTQYF.

A few counts support this clonotype. The chain employs TRBV20-1 and TRBJ2-3, with 8 nucleotides matching TRBD1. V shed 5 bases, J shed 1 base, and the junction held 8 bases outside the gene matches. Germline V CDR1 and CDR2: DFQATT, SNEGSKA (reference sequence). CDR3 size: 15 residues. The CDR3 region is CSASGGSGGTDTQYF. The CDR3 DNA reads TGCAGTGCTTCAGGGGGCAGTGGGGGCACAGATACGCAGTATTTT.

This clonotype was counted a few times. The chain carries TRBV20-1 and TRBJ2-2; 7 bases align to TRBD2. The CDR3 runs to 15 residues. V was pared by 3 bases and J by 1 base, with 5 bases of the junction left unmatched. Germline CDR1 reads DFQATT; CDR2 reads SNEGSKA (reference sequence). CDR3 amino acids: CSASPAGRNTGELFF. The CDR3 nucleotides are TGCAGTGCTAGCCCAGCGGGAAGGAACACCGGGGAGCTGTTTTTT.

This clonotype was recorded a few times. This chain links TRBV29-1 with TRBJ2-7; possible D gene TRBD1, 7 bases. The ends were cut back, 5 bases at V and 1 base at J, with 12 bases in the middle. Germline CDR1 reads SQVTM; CDR2 reads ANQGSEA. The length of the CDR3 is 13 residues. As DNA, the CDR3 is TGCAGCGTTAAGACAGGGAGGTCCTACGAGCAGTACTTC. Its protein is CSVKTGRSYEQYF.

The gene calls are TRBV10-3 and TRBJ2-7; 7 nucleotides line up with TRBD2. Germline-derived CDR1 and CDR2 are ENHRY and SYGVKD. The CDR3 sequence is 14 residues long. J gave up 0 bases and V 4 bases, and 3 bases lay outside the gene matches. CDR3 protein: CAISGSGISYEQYF. CDR3 in DNA: TGTGCCATCAGTGGCAGCGGGATCTCCTACGAGCAGTACTTC.

J is TRBJ1-5 and V is TRBV28, with no clear D. Germline CDR1 reads MDHEN; CDR2 reads SYDVKM. CDR3 length equals 12 residues. Trimming took 5 bases from V and 3 from J, leaving 5 bases between them. CDR3 loop: CASSPYNQPQHF. The CDR3, as DNA: TGTGCCAGCAGTCCCTACAATCAGCCCCAGCATTTT. Together with reference TRBV28 and TRBJ1-5, the CDR3 gives the full variable domain: DVKVTQSSRYLVKRTGEKVFLECVQDMDHENMFWYRQDPGLGLRLIYFSYDVKMKEKGDIPEGYSVSREKKERFSLILESASTNQTSMYLCASSPYNQPQHFGDGTRLSIL.

The gene calls are TRBV7-2 and TRBJ2-1; D is possibly TRBD1 (5 bases). This CDR3 region has 17 residues. The germline CDR1 and CDR2 sequences are SGHTA and FQGNSA. Between the trimmed V and J ends, which lost 0 bases and 6 bases, there was a span of 18 bases. DNA for the CDR3: TGTGCCAGCAGCTTAGCCACCGACAAAGGGGAAAGCAATGAGCAGTTCTTC. This translates into CASSLATDKGESNEQFF. Together with reference TRBV7-2 and TRBJ2-1, the CDR3 gives the full variable domain: GAGVSQSPSNKVTEKGKDVELRCDPISGHTALYWYRQSLGQGLEFLIYFQGNSAPDKSGLPSDRFSAERTGGSVSTLTIQRTQQEDSAVYLCASSLATDKGESNEQFFGPGTRLTVL.

This chain links TRBV12-3 or TRBV12-4 with TRBJ2-1; D unresolved. V gave up 1 base and J gave up 4 bases, with 11 bases separating them. The CDR3 consists of 15 residues. For the CDR3, the DNA is TGTGCCAGCAGTTTAGGGCAGGTCGGTTACAATGAGCAGTTCTTC. Encoded protein: CASSLGQVGYNEQFF.

The count of this clonotype is one. The rearrangement links TRBV6-1 to TRBJ2-3; 11 bases are shared with TRBD2. The CDR3 contains 16 residues. Losses at the gene ends were 1 base for V and 8 bases for J; bases not matched to a gene: 8. Germline values: CDR1 MNHNS, CDR2 SASEGT. CDR3 DNA: TGTGCCAGCAGTGAAGTCGCTAGCGGGAGGCGTGGTACGCAGTATTTT. Encoded protein: CASSEVASGRRGTQYF.

This clonotype was counted only a few times. The junction departs from the called germline gene at one end, perhaps through a read error. V is TRBV7-7 and J is TRBJ2-1; D is perhaps TRBD2 (6 bases). Germline-derived CDR1 and CDR2 are SSHAT and FNYEAQ (reference sequence). The CDR3 length is 15 residues. The CDR3 reads CASSLEAGPHNEQFF. The CDR3 DNA reads as TGTGCTAGCAGCCTCGAGGCGGGGCCACACAATGAGCAGTTCTTC.

This clonotype was seen a few times. This chain connects TRBV5-5 to TRBJ1-1, with 7 bases fitting TRBD1. Trimming cost V 4 bases and J 3 bases; bases outside gene matches: 9. The CDR3 extends over 15 amino acids. CDR1 and CDR2 (germline): SGHKS, YYEKEE (reference sequence). CDR3 nucleotides: TGTGCCAGCAGCCCTCGTACCGGGACAGACACTGAAGCTTTCTTT. Its translation is CASSPRTGTDTEAFF.

This clonotype has a handful of counts. The V and J genes are TRBV4-2 and TRBJ2-1; TRBD2 agrees at 10 bases. The CDR3 is made up of 16 amino acids. CDR1 and CDR2 from the germline V gene are LGHNA and YNFKEQ. The junction had 6 bases not matched to a gene; V was cut back by 3 bases and J by 4 bases. This CDR3 is CASSQETSGQYNEQFF. CDR3 sequence (DNA): TGTGCCAGCAGCCAGGAGACTAGCGGGCAGTACAATGAGCAGTTCTTC.

The chain recombines TRBV4-1 with TRBJ2-7; D not certain. The CDR3 is made up of 14 amino acids. Germline assignment: CDR1 MGHRA and CDR2 YSYEKL. The V and J ends lost 3 bases and 3 bases respectively, with 12 bases between them. The chain's CDR3 is CASSQAQSGYEQYF. The CDR3 region has the DNA TGCGCCAGCAGCCAGGCGCAGTCGGGCTACGAGCAGTACTTC.

The CDR3 nucleotides are TGCAGTGCGAAGACGGGCGGGATCTACAATGAGCAGTTCTTC. Protein: CSAKTGGIYNEQFF. The genes are TRBV20-1 and TRBJ2-1, with a tentative D call TRBD2 (6 bases). The CDR3 length is 14 residues. Germline V gene lookup returns CDR1 DFQATT and CDR2 SNEGSKA (reference sequence). The V and J ends lost 6 bases and 3 bases respectively, with 15 bases between them.

This chain links TRBV20-1 with TRBJ2-7, with 13 bases that match TRBD2. The germline V gene encodes CDR1 DFQATT and CDR2 SNEGSKA (reference sequence). The V gene end was trimmed by 3 bases and the J gene end by 3 bases; junction bases not matched to a gene: 11. The CDR3 is 17 residues long. The DNA of the CDR3 is TGCAGTGCTAGCTCCAGGACTAGCGGGAGTCGTGGCTACGAGCAGTACTTC. Amino acid sequence: CSASSRTSGSRGYEQYF.

The chain has TRBV5-6 and TRBJ2-2, with 8 positions matching TRBD1. V shed 4 bases, J shed 2 bases, and the junction held 4 bases outside the gene matches. Germline CDR1 and CDR2: SGHDT and YYEEEE. The CDR3 has 15 residues. The CDR3 loop is CASSGDRTNTGELFF. CDR3 coding DNA: TGTGCCAGCAGCGGGGACAGGACCAACACCGGGGAGCTGTTTTTT.

This clonotype was recorded a few times. The chain recombines TRBV6-7 with TRBJ2-3, with 9 bases matching TRBD2. TRBV6-7 is placed among ORFs of uncertain function. V lost 1 base to trimming and J lost 1 base; unmatched junction nucleotides: 9. The CDR3 sequence is 18 residues long. CDR3: CASSYLGGRALGTDTQYF. CDR3 nucleotides: TGTGCCAGCAGTTACTTGGGCGGGAGGGCCCTCGGCACAGATACGCAGTATTTT.

This clonotype was seen more than once but under ten times. The genes are TRBV10-3 and TRBJ2-7; 10 bases map to TRBD1. There are 18 residues in the CDR3. Germline-derived CDR1 and CDR2 are ENHRY and SYGVKD. V dropped 0 bases and J dropped 4; count of bases not matched to a gene: 12. This CDR3 reads CAISESSPRQGARYEQYF. The CDR3 bases are TGTGCCATCAGTGAGTCAAGCCCGAGACAGGGGGCGAGGTACGAGCAGTACTTC.